This T cell receptor beta chain was sequenced in a study of blood T cell repertoires in COVID-19. The repertoire was sequenced with immunoSEQ multiplex PCR; TCRdb's copy has only in-frame clones and lacks some. There are 95,000 to 150,000 clones in the sample; approximately 90% occur only once, and around 4.2% lies in the top ten. Germline assignment: CDR1 MGHRA and CDR2 YSYEKL. This CDR3 region has 18 residues. Germline trimming cut 7 bases from V and 2 bases from J; bases unmatched to any gene: 15. This chain joins TRBV4-1 and TRBJ2-3, with TRBD2 matching over 10 bases. The source of this sequence is a man aged 35-49 years with acute or convalescent COVID-19. The material sequenced was peripheral blood. The CDR3 DNA reads as TGCGCCAGCAAGAAAGGACTAGCGGCCTACGACGCCACAGATACGCAGTATTTT. Residues: CASKKGLAAYDATDTQYF.